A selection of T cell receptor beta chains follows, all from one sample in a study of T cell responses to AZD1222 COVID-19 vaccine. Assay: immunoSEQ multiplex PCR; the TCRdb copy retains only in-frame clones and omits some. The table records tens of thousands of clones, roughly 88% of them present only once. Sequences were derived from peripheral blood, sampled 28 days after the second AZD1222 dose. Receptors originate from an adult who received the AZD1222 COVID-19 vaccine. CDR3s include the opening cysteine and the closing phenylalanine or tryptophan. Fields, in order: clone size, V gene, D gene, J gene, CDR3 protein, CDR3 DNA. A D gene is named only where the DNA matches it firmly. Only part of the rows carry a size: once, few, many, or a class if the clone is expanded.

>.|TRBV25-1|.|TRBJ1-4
CASSETDNTNEKLFF
TGTGCCAGCAGTGAAACGGACAATACTAATGAAAAACTGTTTTTT
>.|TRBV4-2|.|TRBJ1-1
CASSLDSNTEAFF
TGTGCCAGCAGCCTTGACAGTAACACTGAAGCTTTCTTT
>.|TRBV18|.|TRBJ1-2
CASSPLGGAESNGYTF
TGTGCCAGCTCACCGCTCGGCGGGGCGGAGAGTAATGGCTACACCTTC
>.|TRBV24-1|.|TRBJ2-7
CATSDSLNGARFSF
TGTGCCACCAGTGATTCGCTGAACGGGGCGCGGTTCTCCTTC
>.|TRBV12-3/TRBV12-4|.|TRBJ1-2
CASNPGSAGYTF
TGTGCCAGCAACCCAGGATCAGCTGGCTACACCTTC
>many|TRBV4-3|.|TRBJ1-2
CASSQGTTSFYGYTF
TGCGCCAGCAGCCAAGGCACGACAAGTTTCTATGGCTACACCTTC
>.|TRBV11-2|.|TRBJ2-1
CASSFRDLTYNEQFF
TGTGCCAGCAGCTTCCGGGACTTAACCTACAATGAGCAGTTCTTC
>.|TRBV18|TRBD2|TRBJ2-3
CASSLTRTSGKTDTQYF
TGTGCCAGCTCACTAACCCGGACTAGCGGGAAAACAGATACGCAGTATTTT
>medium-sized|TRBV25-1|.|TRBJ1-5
CASSEPGQPQHF
TGTGCCAGCAGTGAACCGGGTCAGCCCCAGCATTTT
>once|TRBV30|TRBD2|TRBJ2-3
CAWRRGGAADTQYF
TGTGCCTGGCGCCGGGGGGGGGCCGCAGATACGCAGTATTTT
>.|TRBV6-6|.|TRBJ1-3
CASSYSPGDLGNTIYF
TGTGCCAGCAGTTACTCCCCCGGGGACCTTGGAAACACCATATATTTT
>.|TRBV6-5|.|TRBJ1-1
CASRGGRPNTEAFF
TGTGCCAGCAGGGGGGGTCGACCGAACACTGAAGCTTTCTTT
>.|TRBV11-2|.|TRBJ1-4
CASSPDRLNEKLFF
TGTGCCAGCAGCCCCGACAGGTTGAATGAAAAACTGTTTTTT
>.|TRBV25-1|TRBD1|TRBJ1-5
CASRGPGTVNQPQHF
TGTGCCAGCAGGGGACCAGGGACAGTCAATCAGCCCCAGCATTTT
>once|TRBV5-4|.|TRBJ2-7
CASSRGGLSYEQYF
TGTGCCAGCAGTCGAGGTGGACTCTCCTACGAGCAGTACTTC
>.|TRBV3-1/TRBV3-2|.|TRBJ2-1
CASSQDREQFF
TGTGCCAGCAGCCAAGACCGTGAGCAGTTCTTC
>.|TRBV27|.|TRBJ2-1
CASSPDLGFVNEQFF
TGTGCCAGCAGTCCCGACCTGGGTTTTGTAAATGAGCAGTTCTTC
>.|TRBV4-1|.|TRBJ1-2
CASSQVLRVTGNYGYTF
TGCGCCAGCAGCCAGGTATTGAGGGTGACAGGAAACTATGGCTACACCTTC
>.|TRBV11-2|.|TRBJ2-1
CASSSPGRHEQFF
TGTGCCAGCAGCTCCCCCGGGAGACATGAGCAGTTCTTC